These T cell receptor beta chains were read from a single sample in a study of cytomegalovirus exposure and HLA in healthy donors. Measured with immunoSEQ multiplex PCR; TCRdb has only the in-frame clones, and not every one. The table has approximately 210,000 clones, roughly 80% seen once. The sequenced sample consisted of PBMCs. The receptors derive from a woman younger than 45 in good health and CMV-seropositive. Both conserved end residues are part of each CDR3. The D gene is left open where the match is weak. Only part of the rows carry a size: once, few, many, or a class if the clone is expanded.

d_call,clone_size,j_call,v_call,cdr3_nt,cdr3_aa
.,once,TRBJ2-2,TRBV4-2,TGTGCCAGCAGCCAAGACAGCGGGGAGCTGTTTTTT,CASSQDSGELFF
.,.,TRBJ1-1,TRBV6-6,TGTGCCAGCAGTTGGCAGGGTGGGGTCGGAGCTTTCTTT,CASSWQGGVGAFF
.,.,TRBJ1-5,TRBV29-1,TGCAGCGCAACAGGGCGTCAGCCCCAGCATTTT,CSATGRQPQHF
TRBD2,.,TRBJ2-7,TRBV7-7,TGTGCCAGCAGTCCGGGGTGGACTAGCGCCCACGAGCAGTACTTC,CASSPGWTSAHEQYF
TRBD1,.,TRBJ1-5,TRBV28,TGTGCCAGCACCAGGGACAGGGCAAATCAGCCCCAGCATTTT,CASTRDRANQPQHF
TRBD2,.,TRBJ2-1,TRBV5-6,TGTGCCAGCAGCACGGGACTAGCCCAGGCTTACTACAATGAGCAGTTCTTC,CASSTGLAQAYYNEQFF
.,.,TRBJ1-6,TRBV29-1,TGCAGCGTAACTTGGGGCTCTGATTCACCCCTCCACTTT,CSVTWGSDSPLHF
TRBD1,.,TRBJ1-2,TRBV5-4,TGTGCCAGCAGCCCGGACAGGGGGCATGGCTACACCTTC,CASSPDRGHGYTF
.,.,TRBJ2-6,TRBV29-1,TGCAGCGTTGAACTACAGACCTCTGGGGCCAACGTCCTGACTTTC,CSVELQTSGANVLTF
.,few,TRBJ1-5,TRBV19,TGTGCCAGTAGTAGGGGGGTTCGGCATGGAAATCAGCCCCAGCATTTT,CASSRGVRHGNQPQHF
TRBD1,.,TRBJ2-2,TRBV9,TGTGCCAGCAGCCGAAAGCAGGGGGCGCGACACACCGGGGAGCTGTTTTTT,CASSRKQGARHTGELFF
.,.,TRBJ1-1,TRBV29-1,TGCAGCTCCACGACGGACATGAACACTGAAGCTTTCTTT,CSSTTDMNTEAFF
.,once,TRBJ2-3,TRBV2,TGTGCCAGCAGTGGGGACACTCTCGGGGAAACAGATACGCAGTATTTT,CASSGDTLGETDTQYF
.,.,TRBJ1-1,TRBV30,TGTGCCTGCCTTGACCGAGGGAACACTGAAGCTTTCTTT,CACLDRGNTEAFF
.,.,TRBJ2-7,TRBV6-5,TGTGCCAGCAGTTATCGGGGTAGGGTCGAGCAGTACTTC,CASSYRGRVEQYF
TRBD1,.,TRBJ1-4,TRBV28,TGTGCCAGCAGTGGAGCCCGGACAGGGGTTGAGGGTGAAAAACTGTTTTTT,CASSGARTGVEGEKLFF
.,.,TRBJ2-2,TRBV28,TGTGCCAGCAGTTTTTTTATAACGAACACCGGGGAGCTGTTTTTT,CASSFFITNTGELFF
.,.,TRBJ2-7,TRBV29-1,TGCAGCGTCGACACAAAAAGCACAGGGGGGGACGAGCAGTACTTC,CSVDTKSTGGDEQYF
TRBD1,.,TRBJ2-3,TRBV7-8,TGTGCCAGCAGCTTGAACAGGGGTGGGACAGATACGCAGTATTTT,CASSLNRGGTDTQYF
TRBD2,.,TRBJ2-1,TRBV19,TGTGCCAGTAGATATAGCGGGAGTGCCTATGAGCAGTTCTTC,CASRYSGSAYEQFF
.,.,TRBJ1-1,TRBV30,TGTGCCTGGAGCTCCCAGGGGAACACTGAAGCTTTCTTT,CAWSSQGNTEAFF
.,.,TRBJ1-2,TRBV28,TGTGCCAGCAGTTTATTGAATTGGGGGCATGGCTACACCTTC,CASSLLNWGHGYTF
.,few,TRBJ2-7,TRBV5-6,TGTGCCAGCAGCTTGATGACCGGACTGGGCTCCTACGAGCAGTACTTC,CASSLMTGLGSYEQYF
.,.,TRBJ1-5,TRBV18,TGTGCCAGCTCACCACGGGGACATCCAAAAAATCAGCCCCAGCATTTT,CASSPRGHPKNQPQHF
.,once,TRBJ2-2,TRBV27,TGTGCCAGCAGTTTTTTGGGGAGGAGCACCGGGGAGCTGTTTTTT,CASSFLGRSTGELFF
.,few,TRBJ1-2,TRBV7-9,TGTGCCAGCAGCTTAGGCGCAGGGAACTATGGCTACACCTTC,CASSLGAGNYGYTF
.,.,TRBJ2-6,TRBV7-9,TGTGCCAGCAGCTTAGAGGGGGAAGGTCTAACTTTC,CASSLEGEGLTF
TRBD2,.,TRBJ2-3,TRBV27,TGTGCCAGCAGTTTATTACTAGCGGGGGGCACAGATACGCAGTATTTT,CASSLLLAGGTDTQYF
.,.,TRBJ2-2,TRBV7-2,TGTGCCAGCAGCCGAAGGACAGTGAACACCGGGGAGCTGTTTTTT,CASSRRTVNTGELFF
.,.,TRBJ2-2,TRBV7-3,TGTGCCAGCAGCCCGGGACAAAACACCGGGGAGCTGTTTTTT,CASSPGQNTGELFF
TRBD2,.,TRBJ2-3,TRBV18,TGTGCCAGCTCCCTCGGGCGGGAGGTTGCAGATACGCAGTATTTT,CASSLGREVADTQYF
.,.,TRBJ2-7,TRBV20-1,TGCAGTGCTAGCAGGGCCGAGCAGTACTTC,CSASRAEQYF
TRBD2,.,TRBJ2-1,TRBV11-3,TGTGCCAGCAGCTTAGGGGTAGCGGGAGGGTACAATGAGCAGTTCTTC,CASSLGVAGGYNEQFF
TRBD2,.,TRBJ2-1,TRBV10-3,TGTGCCATCAGGGGACTAGCGGGAGGTAACAATGAGCAGTTCTTC,CAIRGLAGGNNEQFF
.,.,TRBJ1-4,TRBV21-1,TGTGCCAGCAGCATCACCGGGACAGGGGGTCTTAATGAAAAACTGTTTTTT,CASSITGTGGLNEKLFF
.,.,TRBJ2-7,TRBV28,TGTGCCAGCAGTTTAGACGGGAGCAGGTTCGAGCAGTACTTC,CASSLDGSRFEQYF
.,few,TRBJ1-4,TRBV7-2,TGTGCCAGCAGCTTAGCAGGCAGGGTGGCTAATGAAAAACTGTTTTTT,CASSLAGRVANEKLFF
TRBD2,many,TRBJ2-1,TRBV6-5,TGTGCCAGCAGTCCTTTGGGACTAGTTCCTGAGCAGTTCTTC,CASSPLGLVPEQFF
.,once,TRBJ1-2,TRBV4-2,TGTGCCAGCAGCCAGGGCGGGGGCCATGGCTACACCTTC,CASSQGGGHGYTF
.,.,TRBJ1-1,TRBV5-1,TGCGCCAGCAGCTTGCACCAAAGGGGGATTAACACTGAAGCTTTCTTT,CASSLHQRGINTEAFF
TRBD2,few,TRBJ2-7,TRBV27,TGTGCCAGCAGGGATCCGGCGGGAGGGTCCTACGAGCAGTACTTC,CASRDPAGGSYEQYF
.,.,TRBJ2-3,TRBV7-9,TGTGCCAGCAGCTTAGCGCCTACCATCACAGATACGCAGTATTTT,CASSLAPTITDTQYF
TRBD2,.,TRBJ2-1,TRBV5-4,TGTGCCAGCAGCTGGGAGCGGGGGGGGCAATACAATGAGCAGTTCTTC,CASSWERGGQYNEQFF